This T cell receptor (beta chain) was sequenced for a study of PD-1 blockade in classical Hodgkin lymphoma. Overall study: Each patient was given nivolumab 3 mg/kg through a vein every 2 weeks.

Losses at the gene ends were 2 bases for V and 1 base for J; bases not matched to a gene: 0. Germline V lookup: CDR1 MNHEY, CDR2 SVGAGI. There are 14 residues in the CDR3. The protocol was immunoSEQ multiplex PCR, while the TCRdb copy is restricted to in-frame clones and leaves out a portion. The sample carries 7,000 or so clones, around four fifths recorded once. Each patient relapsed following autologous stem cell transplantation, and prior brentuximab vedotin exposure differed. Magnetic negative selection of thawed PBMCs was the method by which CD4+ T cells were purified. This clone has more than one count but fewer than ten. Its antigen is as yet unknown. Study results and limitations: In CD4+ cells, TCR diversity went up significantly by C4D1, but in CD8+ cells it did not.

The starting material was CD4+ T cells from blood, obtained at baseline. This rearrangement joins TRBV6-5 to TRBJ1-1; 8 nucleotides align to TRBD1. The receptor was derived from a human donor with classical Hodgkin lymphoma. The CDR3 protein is CASSYGQGNTEAFF. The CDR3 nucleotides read TGTGCCAGCAGTTACGGACAGGGGAACACTGAAGCTTTCTTT.